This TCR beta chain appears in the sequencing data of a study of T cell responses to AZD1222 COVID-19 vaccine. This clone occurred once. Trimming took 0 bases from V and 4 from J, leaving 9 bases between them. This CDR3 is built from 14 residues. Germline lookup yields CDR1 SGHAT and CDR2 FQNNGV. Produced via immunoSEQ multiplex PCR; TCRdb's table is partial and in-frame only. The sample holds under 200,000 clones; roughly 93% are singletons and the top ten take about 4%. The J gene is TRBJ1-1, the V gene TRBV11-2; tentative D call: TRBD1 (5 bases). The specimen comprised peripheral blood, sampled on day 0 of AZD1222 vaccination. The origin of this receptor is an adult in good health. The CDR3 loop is CASSLDGGGTEAFF. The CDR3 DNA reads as TGTGCCAGCAGCTTAGATGGGGGGGGCACTGAAGCTTTCTTT.